Listed below are T cell receptor beta chains from one sample, sequenced in a study of cytomegalovirus exposure and HLA in healthy donors. The assay was immunoSEQ multiplex PCR, and TCRdb's table has in-frame clones only and misses some. In the table there are 110,000 to 150,000 clones, over 55% of which are singletons. Sequenced input: PBMCs. These receptors all come from a man between 35 and 55 years old in good health and CMV-seronegative. CDR3s include the opening cysteine and the closing phenylalanine or tryptophan. The D gene is left open where the match is weak. A clone size is listed for some rows: how often the clone was seen (once, few, many), or a class if it is expanded.

v_call: TRBV4-1
clone_size: .
j_call: TRBJ1-5
d_call: TRBD1
cdr3_aa: CASSGDRGLLSNQPQHF
cdr3_nt: TGCGCCAGCAGCGGGGACAGGGGATTGCTGAGCAATCAGCCCCAGCATTTT

v_call: TRBV4-1
clone_size: .
j_call: TRBJ1-2
d_call: .
cdr3_aa: CASSHGPRVYGYPF
cdr3_nt: TGCGCCAGCAGCCATGGGCCACGTGTTTATGGCTACCCCTTC

v_call: TRBV4-2
clone_size: .
j_call: TRBJ2-3
d_call: TRBD2
cdr3_aa: CASSQVTSGGALDTQYF
cdr3_nt: TGTGCCAGCAGCCAAGTGACTAGCGGGGGGGCCTTAGATACGCAGTATTTT

v_call: TRBV4-1
clone_size: few
j_call: TRBJ2-3
d_call: TRBD2
cdr3_aa: CASSQVRGGKDTQYF
cdr3_nt: TGCGCCAGCAGCCAAGTGCGGGGGGGCAAAGATACGCAGTATTTT

v_call: TRBV5-6
clone_size: .
j_call: TRBJ1-2
d_call: .
cdr3_aa: CASSLAGSEYYGYTF
cdr3_nt: TGTGCCAGCAGCTTGGCCGGGTCAGAATACTATGGCTACACCTTC

v_call: TRBV28
clone_size: .
j_call: TRBJ1-5
d_call: .
cdr3_aa: CASSLMGGGQPQHF
cdr3_nt: TGTGCCAGCAGTTTGATGGGTGGAGGGCAGCCCCAGCATTTT

v_call: TRBV5-6
clone_size: .
j_call: TRBJ2-3
d_call: .
cdr3_aa: CASSPRVPTDTQYF
cdr3_nt: TGTGCCAGCAGCCCCCGAGTGCCCACAGATACGCAGTATTTT

v_call: TRBV4-2
clone_size: .
j_call: TRBJ2-1
d_call: TRBD2
cdr3_aa: CASSQDTTSGGASSFF
cdr3_nt: TGTGCCAGCAGCCAAGACACGACTAGCGGGGGGGCGAGCTCCTTCTTC

v_call: TRBV7-9
clone_size: .
j_call: TRBJ1-2
d_call: .
cdr3_aa: CASSLSDRPRDGYTF
cdr3_nt: TGTGCCAGCAGCTTAAGTGACAGGCCTAGGGATGGCTACACCTTC

v_call: TRBV13
clone_size: .
j_call: TRBJ2-2
d_call: .
cdr3_aa: CASSPRIALGTGELFF
cdr3_nt: TGTGCCAGCAGCCCCCGGATAGCCTTGGGCACCGGGGAGCTGTTTTTT

v_call: TRBV6-5
clone_size: .
j_call: TRBJ1-6
d_call: TRBD1
cdr3_aa: CASNQGQYNSPLHF
cdr3_nt: TGTGCCAGCAACCAGGGACAGTATAATTCACCCCTCCACTTT

v_call: TRBV6-4
clone_size: medium-sized
j_call: TRBJ2-3
d_call: TRBD2
cdr3_aa: CASSERGGTDTQYF
cdr3_nt: TGTGCCAGCAGTGAGCGGGGGGGCACAGATACGCAGTATTTT